Shown below are 19 T cell receptor beta chains from a single sample sequenced in a study of cytomegalovirus exposure and HLA in healthy donors. Clones were read by immunoSEQ multiplex PCR, and TCRdb kept only the in-frame ones, dropping some. The profile shows about 200,000 clones, roughly 91% of them singletons. The sample taken for sequencing was PBMCs. These receptors originate from a young woman in good health and CMV-seropositive.

The chain carries TRBV30 and TRBJ2-6; 9 bases line up with TRBD1. The length of the CDR3 is 18 residues. CDR1 is GTSNPN and CDR2 is SVGIG in the germline V gene (reference sequence). With V trimmed by 1 base and J by 0 bases, 7 bases remained unmatched. Here the CDR3 DNA reads TGTGCCTGGAGTGGGCTGGGACAGGGACACTCTGGGGCCAACGTCCTGACTTTC. This gives the protein CAWSGLGQGHSGANVLTF. Variable domain in full (rest from reference TRBV30 and TRBJ2-6): SQTIHQWPATLVQPVGSPLSLECTVEGTSNPNLYWYRQAAGRGLQLLFYSVGIGQISSEVPQNLSASRPQDRQFILSSKKLLLSDSGFYLCAWSGLGQGHSGANVLTFGAGSRLTVL.

The CDR3 nucleotides are TGTGCCAGCAGTTTGGGGCAGGGGGCATCCGGAAACACCATATATTTT. Protein: CASSLGQGASGNTIYF. This sequence joins TRBV28 and TRBJ1-3, with 8 bases matching TRBD1. V gave up 3 bases and J gave up 4 bases; unmatched junction bases: 8. This CDR3 is 16 amino acids long. Germline values: CDR1 MDHEN, CDR2 SYDVKM.

The chain combines TRBV4-1 with TRBJ1-5; D possibly corresponds to TRBD1 (6 bases). The CDR3 covers 16 residues. Trimming pared 3 bases from V and 4 bases from J, leaving 16 bases between. CDR1 is MGHRA, CDR2 YSYEKL, per germline. The CDR3 sequence is CASSQGRAQGNQPQHF. The CDR3 coding sequence is TGCGCCAGCAGCCAGGGTCGGGCCCAGGGGAATCAGCCCCAGCATTTT.

The V and J genes are TRBV29-1 and TRBJ2-7, with 7 bases aligning to TRBD1. This CDR3 has 13 amino acids. The ends lost 7 bases at V and 2 bases at J; junction bases unmatched: 8. The germline V gene has CDR1 SQVTM and CDR2 ANQGSEA. CDR3 in amino acids: CSANRDSPYEQYF. DNA for the CDR3: TGCAGCGCAAACCGGGACAGTCCCTACGAGCAGTACTTC.

This rearrangement joins TRBV7-9 to TRBJ2-1; 9 positions match TRBD1. There are 16 residues in the CDR3. Per germline, CDR1 SEHNR and CDR2 FQNEAQ (reference sequence). Trimming took 4 bases from V and 6 from J; bases not matched to a gene: 10. DNA for the CDR3: TGTGCCAGCAGCTCGATCTGGACAGGGGACTTCAATGAGCAGTTCTTC. Protein product: CASSSIWTGDFNEQFF.

This clone was seen only once. J is TRBJ1-2 and V is TRBV30; 10 bases align to TRBD1. Trimming removed 2 bases from V and 7 bases from J; junction bases left unmatched: 4. The CDR3 is made up of 13 amino acids. The germline V gene encodes CDR1 GTSNPN and CDR2 SVGIG (reference sequence). The CDR3 reads CAWSFGQGGGYTF. The CDR3 DNA is TGTGCCTGGAGTTTCGGACAGGGGGGTGGCTACACCTTC.

V gene TRBV5-1 combines with J gene TRBJ1-5, with no clear D. Germline V lookup: CDR1 SGHRS, CDR2 YFSETQ. This CDR3 is built from 14 residues. Deletions cut 2 bases from V and 5 bases from J, with 11 bases between. The DNA for the CDR3 is TGCGCCAGCAGCTTCCTCCCTCGGGATCAGCCCCAGCATTTT. Encoded protein: CASSFLPRDQPQHF.

This clone was counted a single time. V and J are TRBV5-4 and TRBJ2-3; 8 nucleotides agree with TRBD1. The V gene end was trimmed by 4 bases and the J gene end by 3 bases; junction bases not matched to a gene: 4. CDR3 length: 14 amino acids. CDR1 is SGHNT and CDR2 is YYREEE in the germline V gene (reference sequence). The CDR3 loop reads CASSVGQGTDTQYF. The CDR3 DNA is TGTGCCAGCAGCGTAGGACAGGGAACAGATACGCAGTATTTT.

This clone was observed a single time. The V call is TRBV5-1, the J call TRBJ2-5; possibly TRBD2 for D (5 bases). The better agreement between TRBJ2-7 and the DNA end casts doubt on the J call. CDR1 SGHRS and CDR2 YFSETQ come from the germline V gene. The CDR3 totals 13 residues. The CDR3 DNA is TGCGCCAGCAGCATAGGGAGCTCCTACGAGCAGTACTTC. This sequence encodes CASSIGSSYEQYF.

This rearrangement joins TRBV4-2 to TRBJ2-5; tentatively, D is TRBD2 (5 bases). This CDR3 is 15 amino acids long. The V end was cut by 2 bases, the J end by 5 bases, with 15 bases between. The V gene's germline CDR1 is LGHNA and CDR2 YNFKEQ. DNA of the CDR3: TGTGCCAGCAGCCAATCGAGGGCCGCCCGGGAGACCCAGTACTTC. It yields the protein CASSQSRAARETQYF.

This sequence joins TRBV28 and TRBJ1-2; the match to TRBD1 covers 7 bases. The CDR3 is 16 amino acids. Germline CDR1 MDHEN, CDR2 SYDVKM. The J segment lost 0 bases and the V segment lost 7 bases, leaving 11 bases of the junction unmatched. CDR3 DNA sequence: TGTGCCAGCAAAACACCCGGGACAGTCACTAACTATGGCTACACCTTC. Amino acid sequence: CASKTPGTVTNYGYTF.

Notes on this clone: The junction departs from germline at one end; a sequencing error may be responsible. The chain uses TRBV10-1 and TRBJ2-3, with a possible D match to TRBD2 (8 bases). Germline V CDR1 and CDR2: WNHNN, SYGVQD (reference sequence). The CDR3 extends over 16 amino acids. The CDR3 sequence is CASSEAGLGGTDTQYF. The CDR3 nucleotides read TGCGCCAGCAGTGAGGCGGGACTAGGGGGCACGGATACGCAGTATTTT.

The rearrangement uses TRBV7-6 and TRBJ2-7; 9 bases are shared with TRBD1. The CDR3 covers 15 residues. J was trimmed by 3 bases and V by 7 bases; bases with no gene match: 10. Germline lookup yields CDR1 SGHVS and CDR2 FNYEAQ. The chain's CDR3 is CASTHEGQGSYEQYF. The CDR3, as DNA: TGTGCCAGCACTCACGAGGGACAGGGCAGCTACGAGCAGTACTTC.

The chain recombines TRBV10-1 with TRBJ2-7, with 9 bases lining up with TRBD2. Germline loops: CDR1 WNHNN, CDR2 SYGVQD (reference sequence). V gave up 8 bases and J gave up 2 bases; unmatched junction bases: 16. CDR3 size: 17 residues. The chain's CDR3 is CASPPPWTSVKTYEQYF. CDR3 DNA sequence: TGCGCCAGCCCCCCACCGTGGACTAGCGTAAAAACCTACGAGCAGTACTTC.

This chain joins TRBV6-1 and TRBJ1-1, with 7 bases identical to TRBD1. There are 15 residues in the CDR3. CDR1 is MNHNS and CDR2 is SASEGT in the germline V gene. V lost 3 bases to trimming and J lost 11 bases; unmatched junction nucleotides: 15. The CDR3 coding sequence is TGTGCCAGCAGTGATCGACAGGGAAGAGGATTGAGGGCTTTCTTT. Protein product: CASSDRQGRGLRAFF.

This chain joins TRBV4-1 and TRBJ1-4; D is perhaps TRBD1 (5 bases). CDR1 is MGHRA, CDR2 YSYEKL, per germline. The CDR3 sequence is 16 residues long. Trimming pared 0 bases from V and 8 bases from J, leaving 16 bases between. CDR3 DNA: TGCGCCAGCAGCCAAGACGGGGTAAGGGAGGGGGAAAAACTGTTTTTT. This codes for CASSQDGVREGEKLFF.

The CDR3 DNA reads TGTGCCAGCAGCCCTCCGGAGACAGGGAACACTGAAGCTTTCTTT. This encodes CASSPPETGNTEAFF. J is TRBJ1-1 and V is TRBV7-9; D perhaps matches TRBD1 (6 bases). Between the trimmed V and J ends, which lost 5 bases and 1 base, there was a span of 14 bases. The CDR3 sequence is 15 residues long. The germline V gene has CDR1 SEHNR and CDR2 FQNEAQ (reference sequence). The full variable domain, completed using reference TRBV7-9 and TRBJ1-1, is DTGVSQNPRHKITKRGQNVTFRCDPISEHNRLYWYRQTLGQGPEFLTYFQNEAQLEKSRLLSDRFSAERPKGSFSTLEIQRTEQGDSAMYLCASSPPETGNTEAFFGQGTRLTVV.

This clone was seen ten or more times. The genes are TRBV6-1 and TRBJ2-1, with 7 bases identical to TRBD2. Germline assignment: CDR1 MNHNS and CDR2 SASEGT. This CDR3 is 15 amino acids long. V was clipped by 1 base and J by 1 base; unmatched bases: 1. The CDR3 nucleotides read TGTGCCAGCAGTGAAGGCGGGGGTTCCTACAATGAGCAGTTCTTC. The encoded protein is CASSEGGGSYNEQFF.

The chain joins TRBV5-4 to TRBJ1-1; D remains unclear. The CDR3 runs to 18 residues. Germline values: CDR1 SGHNT, CDR2 YYREEE (reference sequence). V dropped 4 bases and J dropped 0 bases, with 22 bases sitting between them. The CDR3 is CASSPYYNSMAMNTEAFF. The CDR3 DNA is TGTGCCAGCAGCCCTTACTACAACTCCATGGCCATGAACACTGAAGCTTTCTTT.